This T cell receptor (beta chain) was obtained from a study of T cells after yellow fever vaccination. The study's findings and limits: A minor fraction of clonotypes spanned both CD4 and CD8 compartments.

Template-switching 5'RACE yielded the TCR cDNA; a universal primer site and UMIs were added in the process. TCRdb itself ran the 5' RACE reads through MiXCR, one entry per CDR3 protein. Among hundreds of thousands of distinct CDR3 sequences listed, over 15% were seen once. Between the trimmed V and J ends, which lost 0 bases and 13 bases, there was a span of 13 bases. This CDR3 spans 13 amino acids. The germline CDR1 and CDR2 sequences are LGHNA and YSLEER. This clonotype was observed a handful of times. Its antigen is undetermined. The receptor was derived from a man younger than 35 who received the YFV17D yellow fever vaccine. The chain is built from TRBV4-3 and TRBJ2-1, with D possibly being TRBD1 (5 bases). The sequencing used PBMCs, collected before the yellow fever booster vaccination. The CDR3 protein is CASSQEHQGPQFF. The CDR3 coding sequence is TGCGCCAGCAGCCAAGAGCATCAGGGCCCCCAGTTCTTC.